This T cell receptor beta chain was recovered during a study of blood T cell repertoires in COVID-19. In the study overall: Material from acute and convalescent COVID-19 was sourced from the United States, Italy and Spain.

Authors' analysis steps: From reference gene primer amplification, estimates of nucleated cell counts were derived. Profiled with immunoSEQ multiplex PCR; TCRdb holds only in-frame clones, not every one. Clone size and V and J calls were adopted from that table, with D and trimming inferred from the DNA. The sample carries some 270,000 clones, roughly nine tenths recorded once. Concerning this clone: This same CDR3 is encoded by further DNA sequences in the sample.

The TCR originated in a woman aged 40 to 50 who had recovered from COVID-19. The specimen was peripheral blood.

CDR3: CASSLAGGTGELFF. In DNA form, the CDR3 reads TGTGCCAGCAGCTTGGCTGGGGGGACCGGGGAGCTGTTTTTT. The rearrangement joins TRBV5-4 to TRBJ2-2; a weak D match, TRBD2 (6 bases). The V gene's germline CDR1 is SGHNT and CDR2 YYREEE (reference sequence). V lost 0 bases and J 5 bases, leaving 8 bases between the germline ends. The CDR3 contains 14 residues.